This T cell receptor (beta chain) was captured by sequencing in a study of shared clonotypes between healthy human individuals. Study-wide results and limits: The sharing of 4.5% to 6.5% of naive CD4 clonotypes was seen across several donors.

After removal of 3 bases from V and 8 bases from J, the junction contained 13 bases not matched to a gene. Per germline, CDR1 ENHRY and CDR2 SYGVKD. The CDR3 has 16 amino acids. In the case of this clone: Its antigen is not identified.

Naive CD8 cells lacked CD45RO and underwent positive selection for CCR7, leaving out terminally differentiated effector memory CD45RA+ cells. Clones were read by immunoSEQ multiplex PCR, and TCRdb kept only the in-frame ones, dropping some. The table shows just over 2,000,000 clones, with roughly 94% occurring only once. This chain uses TRBV10-3 with TRBJ1-3; the match to TRBD1 covers 7 bases. This receptor was obtained from a man younger than 35 in good health. What was sequenced was naive CD8+ T cells sorted from blood. CDR3 sequence: CAISDWDSRRWDTIYF. The CDR3 DNA is TGTGCCATCAGTGACTGGGACAGCCGGCGCTGGGACACCATATATTTT.